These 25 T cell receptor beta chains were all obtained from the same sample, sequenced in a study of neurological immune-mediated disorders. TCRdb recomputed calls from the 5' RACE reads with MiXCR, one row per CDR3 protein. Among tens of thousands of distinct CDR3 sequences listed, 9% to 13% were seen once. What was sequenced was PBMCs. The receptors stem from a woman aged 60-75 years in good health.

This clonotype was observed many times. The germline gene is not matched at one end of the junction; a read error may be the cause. The CDR3 coding sequence is TGTGCCAGCAGCAGATGGCAGGGGGCGAGGGACAAGGAGCAGTTCTTC. Protein product: CASSRWQGARDKEQFF. This chain uses TRBV6-6 with TRBJ2-1; 8 positions match TRBD1. This CDR3 is 16 amino acids long. The germline CDR1 and CDR2 sequences are MNHNY and SVGAGI (reference sequence).

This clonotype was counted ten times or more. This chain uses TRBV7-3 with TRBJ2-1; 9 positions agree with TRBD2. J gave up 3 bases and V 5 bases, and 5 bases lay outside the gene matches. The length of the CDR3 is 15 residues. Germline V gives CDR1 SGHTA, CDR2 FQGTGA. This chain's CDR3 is CASSTKRGDYNEQFF. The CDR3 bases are TGTGCCAGCAGCACAAAGCGGGGGGACTACAATGAGCAGTTCTTC.

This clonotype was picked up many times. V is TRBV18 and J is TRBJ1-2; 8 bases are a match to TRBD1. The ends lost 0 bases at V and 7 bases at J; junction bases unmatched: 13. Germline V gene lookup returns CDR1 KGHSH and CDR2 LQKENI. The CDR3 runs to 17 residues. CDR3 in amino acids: CASSPPVQGAIRSGYTF. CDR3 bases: TGTGCCAGCTCACCACCGGTTCAGGGGGCGATTAGGTCTGGCTACACCTTC.

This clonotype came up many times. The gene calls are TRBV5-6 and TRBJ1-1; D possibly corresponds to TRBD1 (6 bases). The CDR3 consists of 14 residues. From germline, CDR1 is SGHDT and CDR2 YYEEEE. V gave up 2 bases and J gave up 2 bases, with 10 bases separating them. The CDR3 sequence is CASSLGQINTEAFF. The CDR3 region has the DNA TGTGCCAGCAGCTTAGGACAGATAAACACTGAAGCTTTCTTT. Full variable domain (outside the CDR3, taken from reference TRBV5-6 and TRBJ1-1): DAGVTQSPTHLIKTRGQQVTLRCSPKSGHDTVSWYQQALGQGPQFIFQYYEEEERQRGNFPDRFSGHQFPNYSSELNVNALLLGDSALYLCASSLGQINTEAFFGQGTRLTVV.

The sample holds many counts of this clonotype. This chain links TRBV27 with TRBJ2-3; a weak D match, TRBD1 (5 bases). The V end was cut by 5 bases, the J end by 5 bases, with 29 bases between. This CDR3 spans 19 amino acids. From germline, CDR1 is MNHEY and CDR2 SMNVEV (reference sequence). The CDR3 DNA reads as TGTGCCAGCAGTGCCCCCGAACAGGCAGTACGGATCACAATAGATACGCAGTATTTT. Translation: CASSAPEQAVRITIDTQYF.

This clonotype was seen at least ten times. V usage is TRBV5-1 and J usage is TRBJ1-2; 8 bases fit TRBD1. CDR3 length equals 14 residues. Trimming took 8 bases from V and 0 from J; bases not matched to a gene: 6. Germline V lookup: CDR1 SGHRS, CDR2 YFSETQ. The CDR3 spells CASETGDSNYGYTF. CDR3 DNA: TGCGCCAGTGAGACAGGGGACTCTAACTATGGCTACACCTTC. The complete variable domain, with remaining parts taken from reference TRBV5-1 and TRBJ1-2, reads KAGVTQTPRYLIKTRGQQVTLSCSPISGHRSVSWYQQTPGQGLQFLFEYFSETQRNKGNFPGRFSGRQFSNSRSEMNVSTLELGDSALYLCASETGDSNYGYTFGSGTRLTVV.

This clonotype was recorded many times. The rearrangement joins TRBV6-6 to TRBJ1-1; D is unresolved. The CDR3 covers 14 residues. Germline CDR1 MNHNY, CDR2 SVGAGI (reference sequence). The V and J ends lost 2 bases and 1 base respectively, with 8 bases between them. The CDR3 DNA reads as TGTGCCAGCAGTTACATCGGTACGAACACTGAAGCTTTCTTT. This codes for CASSYIGTNTEAFF.

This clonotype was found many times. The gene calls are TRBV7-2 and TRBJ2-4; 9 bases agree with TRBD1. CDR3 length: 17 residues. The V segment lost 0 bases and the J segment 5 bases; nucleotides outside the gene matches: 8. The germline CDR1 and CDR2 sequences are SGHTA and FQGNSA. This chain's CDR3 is CASSLAGGTGGQNIQYF. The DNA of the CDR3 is TGTGCCAGCAGCTTAGCCGGTGGTACAGGGGGCCAAAACATTCAGTACTTC.

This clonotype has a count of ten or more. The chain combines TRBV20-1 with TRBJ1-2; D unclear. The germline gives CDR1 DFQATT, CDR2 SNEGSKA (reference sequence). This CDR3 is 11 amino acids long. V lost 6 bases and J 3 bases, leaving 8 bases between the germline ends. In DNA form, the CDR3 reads TGCAGTGCCGACACCTACTATGGCTACACCTTC. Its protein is CSADTYYGYTF.

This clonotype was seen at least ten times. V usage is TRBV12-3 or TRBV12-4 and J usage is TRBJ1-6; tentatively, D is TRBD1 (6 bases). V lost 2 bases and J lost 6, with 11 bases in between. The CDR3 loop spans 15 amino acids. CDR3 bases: TGTGCCAGCAGTTTATCCGGACAGTTTAATTCACCCCTCCACTTT. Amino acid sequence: CASSLSGQFNSPLHF.

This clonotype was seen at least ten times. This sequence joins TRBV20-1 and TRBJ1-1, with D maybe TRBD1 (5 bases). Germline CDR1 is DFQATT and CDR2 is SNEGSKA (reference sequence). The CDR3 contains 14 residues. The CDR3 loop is CRAGQGGEGTEAFF. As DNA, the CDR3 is TGCAGAGCGGGCCAGGGAGGGGAGGGCACTGAAGCTTTCTTT.

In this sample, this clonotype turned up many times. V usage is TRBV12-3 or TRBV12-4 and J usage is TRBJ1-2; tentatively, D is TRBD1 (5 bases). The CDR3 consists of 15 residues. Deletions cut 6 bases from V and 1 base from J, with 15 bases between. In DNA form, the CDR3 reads TGTGCCAGCAGCCTTAACAGGTTCGGTAACTATGGCTACACCTTC. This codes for CASSLNRFGNYGYTF.

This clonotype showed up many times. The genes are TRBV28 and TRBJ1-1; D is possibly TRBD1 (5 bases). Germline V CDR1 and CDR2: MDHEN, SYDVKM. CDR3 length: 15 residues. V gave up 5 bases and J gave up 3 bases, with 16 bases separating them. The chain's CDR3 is CASSALGAGHTEAFF. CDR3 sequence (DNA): TGTGCCAGCAGTGCCCTGGGAGCAGGGCACACTGAAGCTTTCTTT.

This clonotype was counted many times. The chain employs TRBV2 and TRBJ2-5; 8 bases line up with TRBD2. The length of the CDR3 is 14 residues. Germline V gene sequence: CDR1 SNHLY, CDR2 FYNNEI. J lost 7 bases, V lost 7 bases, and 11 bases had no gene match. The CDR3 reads CASIFGGLAGTQYF. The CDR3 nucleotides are TGTGCCAGCATTTTTGGGGGGCTAGCGGGGACCCAGTACTTC.

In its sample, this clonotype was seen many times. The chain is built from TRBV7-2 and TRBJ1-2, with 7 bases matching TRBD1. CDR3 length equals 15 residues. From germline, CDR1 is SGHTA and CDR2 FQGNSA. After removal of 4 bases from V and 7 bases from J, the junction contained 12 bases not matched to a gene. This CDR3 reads CASSSTRTGGFGYTF. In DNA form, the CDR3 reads TGTGCCAGCAGCTCCACGCGGACAGGCGGGTTTGGCTACACCTTC.

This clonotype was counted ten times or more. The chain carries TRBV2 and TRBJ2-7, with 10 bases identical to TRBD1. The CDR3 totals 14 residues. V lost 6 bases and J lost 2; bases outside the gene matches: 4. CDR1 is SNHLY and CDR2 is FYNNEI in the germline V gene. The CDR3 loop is CASRADRGPYEQYF. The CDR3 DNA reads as TGTGCCAGCAGGGCAGACAGGGGGCCCTACGAGCAGTACTTC.

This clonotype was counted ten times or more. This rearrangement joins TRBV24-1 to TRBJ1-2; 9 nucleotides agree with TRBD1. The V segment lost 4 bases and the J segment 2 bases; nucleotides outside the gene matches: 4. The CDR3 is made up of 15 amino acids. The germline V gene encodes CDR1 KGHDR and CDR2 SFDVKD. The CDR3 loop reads CATSDPGTGNYGYTF. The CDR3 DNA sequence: TGTGCCACCAGTGACCCAGGGACAGGGAACTATGGCTACACCTTC.

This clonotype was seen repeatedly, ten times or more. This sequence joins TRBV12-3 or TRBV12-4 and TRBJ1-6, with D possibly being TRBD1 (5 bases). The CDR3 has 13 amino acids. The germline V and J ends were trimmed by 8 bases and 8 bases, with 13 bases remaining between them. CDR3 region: CASWGGADSPLHF. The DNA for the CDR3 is TGTGCCAGCTGGGGGGGAGCGGATTCACCCCTCCACTTT.

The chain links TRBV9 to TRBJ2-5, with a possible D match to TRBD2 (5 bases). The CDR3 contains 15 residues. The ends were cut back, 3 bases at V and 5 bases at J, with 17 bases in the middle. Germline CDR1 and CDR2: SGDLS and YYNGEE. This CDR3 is CASSAAFGGLETQYF. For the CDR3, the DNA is TGTGCCAGCAGCGCCGCCTTTGGCGGGTTGGAGACCCAGTACTTC.

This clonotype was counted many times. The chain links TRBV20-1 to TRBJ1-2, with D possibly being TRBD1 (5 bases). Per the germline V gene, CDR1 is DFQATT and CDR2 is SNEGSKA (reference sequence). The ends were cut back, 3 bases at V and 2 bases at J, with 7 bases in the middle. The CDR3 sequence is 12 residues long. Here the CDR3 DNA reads TGCAGTGCTAGCGGGGGGAACTATGGCTACACCTTC. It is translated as CSASGGNYGYTF.

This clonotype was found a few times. The CDR3 region is CASSWGTEPQHF. DNA for the CDR3: TGTGCCAGCAGTTGGGGGACGGAGCCCCAGCATTTT. The J gene is TRBJ1-5, the V gene TRBV5-6, with a tentative D call TRBD1 (5 bases). Germline assignment: CDR1 SGHDT and CDR2 YYEEEE. Between the trimmed V and J ends, which lost 5 bases and 8 bases, there was a span of 11 bases. CDR3 length: 12 residues. Full variable domain (rest looked up from reference TRBV5-6 and TRBJ1-5): DAGVTQSPTHLIKTRGQQVTLRCSPKSGHDTVSWYQQALGQGPQFIFQYYEEEERQRGNFPDRFSGHQFPNYSSELNVNALLLGDSALYLCASSWGTEPQHFGDGTRLSIL.

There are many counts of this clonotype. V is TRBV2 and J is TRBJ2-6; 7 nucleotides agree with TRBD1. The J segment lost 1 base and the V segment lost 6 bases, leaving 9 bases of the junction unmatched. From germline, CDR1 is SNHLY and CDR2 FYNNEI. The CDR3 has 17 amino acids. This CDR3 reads CASSTDRARSGANVLTF. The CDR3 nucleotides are TGTGCCAGCAGCACAGACAGGGCCCGATCTGGGGCCAACGTCCTGACTTTC.

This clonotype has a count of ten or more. The CDR3 DNA sequence: TGCGCCAGCAGTCCTAGCGGGGGACCAGATACGCAGTATTTT. Translated: CASSPSGGPDTQYF. V gene TRBV5-1 combines with J gene TRBJ2-3; 10 bases are a match to TRBD2. Germline V lookup: CDR1 SGHRS, CDR2 YFSETQ. V shed 5 bases, J shed 4 bases, and the junction held 4 bases outside the gene matches. The CDR3 runs 14 residues.

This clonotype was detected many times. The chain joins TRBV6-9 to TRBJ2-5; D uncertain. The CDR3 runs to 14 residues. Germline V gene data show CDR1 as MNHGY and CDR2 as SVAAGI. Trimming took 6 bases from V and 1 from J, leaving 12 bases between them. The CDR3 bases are TGTGCCAGCAGCCCCCGGGTCCCCCAAGAGACCCAGTACTTC. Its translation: CASSPRVPQETQYF.

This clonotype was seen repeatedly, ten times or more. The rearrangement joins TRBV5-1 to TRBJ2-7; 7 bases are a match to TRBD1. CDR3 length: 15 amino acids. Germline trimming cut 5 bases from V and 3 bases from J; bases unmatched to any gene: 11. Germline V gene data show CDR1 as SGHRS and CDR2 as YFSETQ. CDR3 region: CASRTDRTHYYEQYF. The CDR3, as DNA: TGCGCCAGCAGAACGGACAGGACCCACTACTACGAGCAGTACTTC.